The 30 T cell receptor beta chains in this list originate from one sample, sequenced in a study of T-cell memory formation after mild COVID-19. One entry per CDR3 protein, called by TCRdb with MiXCR from the 5' RACE reads. Among some 440,000 distinct CDR3 sequences listed, 20% to 30% were seen once. Sequenced input: PBMCs or a T cell subset sorted from them (not recorded which). The origin of the receptors is an adult woman who had mild COVID-19 (a few samples of this study predate the infection). Cell type and time point are not known.

V usage is TRBV10-3 and J usage is TRBJ2-7; no definite D call. The germline V gene has CDR1 ENHRY and CDR2 SYGVKD. V lost 2 bases and J lost 4, with 6 bases in between. The CDR3 runs to 12 residues. The CDR3 region has the DNA TGTGCCATCAGTGAGCCAGAATACGAGCAGTACTTC. It translates to CAISEPEYEQYF.

This clonotype came up once. In nucleotides, the CDR3 is TGTGCCAGCAGGAAGGGGACAGGGAAAGAGACCCAGTACTTC. This sequence encodes CASRKGTGKETQYF. The chain has TRBV2 and TRBJ2-5; 9 nucleotides line up with TRBD1. Per germline, CDR1 SNHLY and CDR2 FYNNEI. V lost 6 bases and J lost 3; bases outside the gene matches: 5. The CDR3 is 14 residues long.

The rearrangement uses TRBV18 and TRBJ2-3; no clear D gene. The germline gives CDR1 KGHSH, CDR2 LQKENI. The V end was cut by 0 bases, the J end by 2 bases, with 6 bases between. This CDR3 is built from 14 residues. The CDR3 region is CASSPPQYTDTQYF. The CDR3 coding sequence is TGTGCCAGCTCACCACCACAGTACACAGATACGCAGTATTTT. Looking up the rest from reference TRBV18 and TRBJ2-3 gives the full variable domain: NAGVMQNPRHLVRRRGQEARLRCSPMKGHSHVYWYRQLPEEGLKFMVYLQKENIIDESGMPKERFSAEFPKEGPSILRIQQVVRGDSAAYFCASSPPQYTDTQYFGPGTRLTVL.

J is TRBJ1-2 and V is TRBV10-3, with a possible D match to TRBD1 (5 bases). The V end lost 5 bases, the J end lost 2 bases, and 12 bases lay between the germline ends. This CDR3 is 14 amino acids long. CDR1 is ENHRY and CDR2 is SYGVKD in the germline V gene. Written as DNA, the CDR3 is TGTGCCATCAGTCCTGGGACGGGGAACTATGGCTACACCTTC. The encoded protein is CAISPGTGNYGYTF.

This clonotype showed up just a few times. One junction end disagrees with the germline gene, perhaps due to a read error. The V call is TRBV7-7, the J call TRBJ2-1, with 10 positions matching TRBD2. The germline gives CDR1 SSHAT, CDR2 FNYEAQ (reference sequence). The CDR3 is made up of 16 amino acids. Written as DNA, the CDR3 is TGTGCTAGCAGTCCGGGGACTAGCGAGGACTACAATGAGCAGTTCTTC. This gives the protein CASSPGTSEDYNEQFF.

The chain recombines TRBV14 with TRBJ2-3; D unclear. This CDR3 contains 12 residues. Germline CDR1 and CDR2: SGHDN and FVKESK. Trimming removed 3 bases at V and 5 bases at J, with 6 bases between. Here the CDR3 reads CASSQTRDTQYF. CDR3 DNA sequence: TGTGCCAGCAGCCAGACCCGAGATACGCAGTATTTT. Complete variable domain (other parts from reference TRBV14 and TRBJ2-3): EAGVTQFPSHSVIEKGQTVTLRCDPISGHDNLYWYRRVMGKEIKFLLHFVKESKQDESGMPNNRFLAERTGGTYSTLKVQPAELEDSGVYFCASSQTRDTQYFGPGTRLTVL.

This clonotype came up many times. The chain couples TRBV20-1 to TRBJ2-1; 14 nucleotides match TRBD2. This CDR3 spans 16 amino acids. Trimming removed 6 bases from V and 7 bases from J; junction bases left unmatched: 11. CDR1 and CDR2 (germline): DFQATT, SNEGSKA (reference sequence). This CDR3 reads CSALGGLAGVSNEQFF. In nucleotides, the CDR3 is TGCAGTGCACTCGGGGGACTAGCGGGAGTTTCAAATGAGCAGTTCTTC.

This clonotype was seen a few times. V and J are TRBV21-1 and TRBJ2-4; the table names TRBD2, a call not compared with the DNA. TRBV21-1 is described as a pseudogene. The CDR3 is made up of 17 amino acids. CDR3 sequence: CASSKVGADLAKNIQYF. The CDR3 DNA is TGTGCCAGCAGCAAAGTAGGAGCGGACCTAGCCAAAAACATTCAGTACTTC.

The J gene is TRBJ2-7, the V gene TRBV25-1; TRBD2 matches 9 bases. The CDR3 runs to 14 residues. Trimming cost V 6 bases and J 1 base; bases outside gene matches: 4. CDR1 and CDR2 (germline): MGHDK, SYGVNS. The CDR3 reads CASRMAGGSYEQYF. In DNA, the CDR3 is TGTGCCAGCAGGATGGCGGGAGGGTCCTACGAGCAGTACTTC.

This chain connects TRBV10-2 to TRBJ1-1; D gene unclear. CDR1 and CDR2 from the germline V gene are WSHSY and SAAADI. V shed 3 bases and J shed 5 bases, with 13 bases lying between them. The CDR3 is 14 residues long. The CDR3 sequence: CASSEQILSTEAFF. In DNA, the CDR3 is TGCGCCAGCAGTGAACAGATTTTATCTACTGAAGCTTTCTTT.

This sequence joins TRBV25-1 and TRBJ2-7; maybe TRBD2 (6 bases). Per germline, CDR1 MGHDK and CDR2 SYGVNS. The CDR3 has 15 residues. Between the trimmed V and J ends, which lost 2 bases and 5 bases, there was a span of 16 bases. The CDR3 is CASSEGRLGDDEQYF. The CDR3 DNA reads as TGTGCCAGCAGTGAAGGCCGACTAGGAGACGACGAGCAGTACTTC.

This clonotype has a handful of counts. CDR3 region: CSAGEQTGTGYGYTF. In nucleotides, the CDR3 is TGCAGTGCTGGGGAGCAAACCGGGACAGGGTATGGCTACACCTTC. The chain employs TRBV20-1 and TRBJ1-2; 9 positions agree with TRBD1. The CDR3 is 15 residues long. Germline V CDR1 and CDR2: DFQATT, SNEGSKA (reference sequence). V shed 5 bases, J shed 5 bases, and the junction held 12 bases outside the gene matches.

This clonotype was counted only a few times. One end of the junction varies from germline; a read error may be responsible. The chain uses TRBV25-1 and TRBJ2-6; D unclear. The CDR3 consists of 18 residues. The germline V gene has CDR1 MGHDK and CDR2 SYGVNS. CDR3 nucleotide sequence: TGTGCCAGCACTGAATCGGGCAGTTACGTCTCTGGGGCCAACGTCCTGACTTTC. It specifies CASTESGSYVSGANVLTF.

This CDR3 is CASSPHEGYGYTF. The CDR3 bases are TGTGCCAGCAGCCCTCACGAAGGATATGGCTACACCTTC. The V and J genes are TRBV3-1 and TRBJ1-2; D is unresolved. The CDR3 is 13 amino acids. Deletions cut 4 bases from V and 5 bases from J, with 11 bases between. CDR1 and CDR2 from the germline V gene are LGHDT and YNNKEL (reference sequence).

This clonotype turned up a few times. The chain is built from TRBV4-3 and TRBJ2-1; TRBD2 matches at 12 bases. The trim removed 0 bases at V and 2 bases at J, leaving 5 bases unmatched. The CDR3 consists of 18 residues. The germline gives CDR1 LGHNA, CDR2 YSLEER. This CDR3 reads CASSQDGTSGSPYNEQFF. For the CDR3, the DNA is TGCGCCAGCAGCCAAGATGGGACTAGCGGGTCCCCCTACAATGAGCAGTTCTTC.

This clonotype occurred a few times. In nucleotides, the CDR3 is TGTGCCACCAGCAGAAAAGCGGGAGGAAACCGCGAGCAGTACTTC. This codes for CATSRKAGGNREQYF. This chain uses TRBV15 with TRBJ2-7; 9 nucleotides align to TRBD2. This CDR3 spans 15 amino acids. Germline V gives CDR1 LNHNV, CDR2 YYDKDF (reference sequence). V was clipped by 2 bases and J by 6 bases; unmatched bases: 8.

This chain uses TRBV15 with TRBJ2-2, with a tentative D call TRBD2 (6 bases). V was trimmed by 8 bases and J by 2 bases, leaving 15 bases between them. Germline CDR1 LNHNV, CDR2 YYDKDF (reference sequence). The CDR3 runs 15 residues. CDR3 sequence (DNA): TGTGCCACCTCGGCACGGGAGATAAACACCGGGGAGCTGTTTTTT. It codes for CATSAREINTGELFF.

This sequence joins TRBV12-3 or TRBV12-4 and TRBJ1-1, with TRBD1 as a possible D gene (5 bases). V shed 5 bases and J shed 1 base, with 14 bases lying between them. This CDR3 region has 15 residues. This CDR3 reads CASSRNRQPNTEAFF. The CDR3 nucleotides are TGTGCCAGCAGTCGGAACCGACAGCCGAACACTGAAGCTTTCTTT.

This chain connects TRBV4-1 to TRBJ1-1; possible D gene TRBD1, 5 bases. V dropped 7 bases and J dropped 8 bases, with 17 bases sitting between them. From germline, CDR1 is MGHRA and CDR2 YSYEKL. CDR3 length: 13 amino acids. Written as DNA, the CDR3 is TGCGCCAGCACCCCGTTTTCAGGGCGCGAAGCTTTCTTT. Its translation is CASTPFSGREAFF.

V usage is TRBV30 and J usage is TRBJ1-2; D unresolved. The CDR3 contains 12 residues. Trimming shortened V by 0 bases and J by 2 bases, and 4 bases separated the two germline ends. Germline V gene data show CDR1 as GTSNPN and CDR2 as SVGIG (reference sequence). CDR3 residues: CAWSVQNYGYTF. CDR3 in DNA: TGTGCCTGGAGTGTACAAAACTATGGCTACACCTTC.

V and J are TRBV20-1 and TRBJ2-1, with 11 bases fitting TRBD2. The CDR3 sequence is 15 residues long. With V trimmed by 5 bases and J by 2 bases, 5 bases remained unmatched. CDR1 is DFQATT and CDR2 is SNEGSKA in the germline V gene (reference sequence). CDR3 in amino acids: CSALPLAGAYNEQFF. The CDR3 DNA is TGCAGTGCTCTACCACTAGCGGGGGCCTACAATGAGCAGTTCTTC.

This clonotype has more than one count but fewer than ten. The V and J genes are TRBV5-1 and TRBJ2-3; D is uncertain. The CDR3 runs 14 residues. The V gene lost 4 bases and the J gene lost 3 bases, with 12 bases spanning the gap. Germline V gives CDR1 SGHRS, CDR2 YFSETQ. For the CDR3, the DNA is TGCGCCAGCAGCCCCCTTGCCAGGACAGATACGCAGTATTTT. The encoded protein is CASSPLARTDTQYF. The full variable domain, with the rest looked up from reference TRBV5-1 and TRBJ2-3, is KAGVTQTPRYLIKTRGQQVTLSCSPISGHRSVSWYQQTPGQGLQFLFEYFSETQRNKGNFPGRFSGRQFSNSRSEMNVSTLELGDSALYLCASSPLARTDTQYFGPGTRLTVL.

The chain couples TRBV7-2 to TRBJ1-2; maybe TRBD1 (6 bases). Trimming stripped 7 bases from V and 4 bases from J, with 16 bases between. There are 14 residues in the CDR3. CDR1 and CDR2 (germline): SGHTA, FQGNSA. CDR3 amino acids: CASTRGQGPYGYTF. For the CDR3, the DNA is TGTGCCAGCACCCGGGGTCAGGGGCCCTATGGCTACACCTTC.

The chain is built from TRBV3-1 and TRBJ2-4, with D possibly TRBD1 on 6 matching bases. V was trimmed by 1 base and J by 7 bases, leaving 14 bases between them. CDR1 LGHDT and CDR2 YNNKEL come from the germline V gene (reference sequence). The CDR3 spans 15 residues. CDR3 residues: CASSQGGHSINIQYF. The CDR3, as DNA: TGTGCCAGCAGCCAAGGGGGACACTCGATTAACATTCAGTACTTC.

This clonotype was recorded a few times. The chain has TRBV5-1 and TRBJ2-3, with D hard to call. Trimming cost V 0 bases and J 2 bases, with 10 bases left between them. The CDR3 is 15 residues long. Per germline, CDR1 SGHRS and CDR2 YFSETQ. The CDR3 reads CASSLEADPTDTQYF. The CDR3, as DNA: TGCGCCAGCAGCTTGGAGGCAGACCCCACAGATACGCAGTATTTT.

This clonotype was counted ten times or more. The rearrangement uses TRBV25-1 and TRBJ2-3; D call uncertain. The germline V gene has CDR1 MGHDK and CDR2 SYGVNS. The CDR3 contains 14 residues. Trimming left V 1 base short and J 1 base short, with 6 bases between. The CDR3 DNA reads as TGTGCCAGCAGTGAATCTAGGGGCACAGATACGCAGTATTTT. It is translated as CASSESRGTDTQYF.

The rearrangement joins TRBV24-1 to TRBJ1-3; D not resolved. Germline V gene sequence: CDR1 KGHDR, CDR2 SFDVKD. V dropped 7 bases and J dropped 4 bases, with 10 bases sitting between them. CDR3 size: 13 residues. In nucleotides, the CDR3 is TGTGCCACCAGGCTGTGTTCCGGAAACACCATATATTTT. Translated: CATRLCSGNTIYF.

This clonotype was recorded once. The genes are TRBV6-5 and TRBJ2-7; possible D gene TRBD1, 6 bases. The CDR3 totals 13 residues. V dropped 4 bases and J dropped 5 bases, with 12 bases sitting between them. CDR1 and CDR2 (germline): MNHEY, SVGAGI. CDR3 nucleotides: TGTGCCAGCAGTTTCGACAGGCTCCACGAGCAGTACTTC. Encoded protein: CASSFDRLHEQYF.

In its sample, this clonotype was seen many times. The chain combines TRBV29-1 with TRBJ1-2; D gene uncertain. Germline values: CDR1 SQVTM, CDR2 ANQGSEA. The CDR3 totals 13 residues. The ends were cut back, 4 bases at V and 4 bases at J, with 13 bases in the middle. This CDR3 reads CSVGPNSGYGYTF. CDR3 DNA sequence: TGCAGCGTTGGGCCAAACTCCGGCTATGGCTACACCTTC.

This chain uses TRBV18 with TRBJ1-1, with D possibly TRBD1 on 5 matching bases. Per the germline V gene, CDR1 is KGHSH and CDR2 is LQKENI. Trimming stripped 5 bases from V and 8 bases from J, with 15 bases between. The CDR3 has 13 amino acids. The CDR3 spells CASSRTREGEAFF. For the CDR3, the DNA is TGTGCCAGCTCAAGGACGAGGGAGGGGGAAGCTTTCTTT.